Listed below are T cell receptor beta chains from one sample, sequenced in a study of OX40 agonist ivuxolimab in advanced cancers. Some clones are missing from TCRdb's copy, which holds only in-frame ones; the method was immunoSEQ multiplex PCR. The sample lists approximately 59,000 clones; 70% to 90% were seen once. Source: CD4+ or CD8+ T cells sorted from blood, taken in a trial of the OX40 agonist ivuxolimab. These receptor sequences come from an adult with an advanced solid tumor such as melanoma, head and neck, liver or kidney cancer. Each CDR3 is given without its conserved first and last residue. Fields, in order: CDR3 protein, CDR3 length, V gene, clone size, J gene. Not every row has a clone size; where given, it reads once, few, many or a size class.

CDR3: ASSWRYGYT
length: 9
V: TRBV28
size: .
J: TRBJ1-2

CDR3: SVDSGRASYNEQF
length: 13
V: TRBV29-1
size: once
J: TRBJ2-1

CDR3: ASNPGYSGAYEQY
length: 13
V: TRBV2
size: .
J: TRBJ2-7

CDR3: ASSPQGQGEYEQY
length: 13
V: TRBV19
size: .
J: TRBJ2-7

CDR3: ASSSTGGPDNEQF
length: 13
V: TRBV7-2
size: .
J: TRBJ2-1

CDR3: ASRKRTATDTQY
length: 12
V: TRBV19
size: .
J: TRBJ2-3

CDR3: ASSPHRGTDTQY
length: 12
V: TRBV11-3
size: .
J: TRBJ2-3

CDR3: ASPERVQETQY
length: 11
V: TRBV2
size: .
J: TRBJ2-5

CDR3: ASSWTGKHEQY
length: 11
V: TRBV6-5
size: .
J: TRBJ2-7

CDR3: ASTPRDFTDTQY
length: 12
V: TRBV7-6
size: .
J: TRBJ2-3

CDR3: ASSETGGAGTDTQY
length: 14
V: TRBV6-1
size: .
J: TRBJ2-3

CDR3: ASSHYNNEQF
length: 10
V: TRBV28
size: .
J: TRBJ2-1

CDR3: ASSWDRKAF
length: 9
V: TRBV28
size: .
J: TRBJ1-1